The rows below give T cell receptor beta chains drawn from one sample of a study of cytomegalovirus exposure and HLA in healthy donors. Libraries were prepared by immunoSEQ multiplex PCR; TCRdb keeps only in-frame clonotypes and omits some of them. Of 100,000 or so clones listed, approximately 14% are singletons. Sequences were obtained from PBMCs. These receptors were taken from a female donor in good health and CMV-seronegative. Each CDR3 is given with its conserved first and last residue. The order of the fields is D gene, clone size, J gene, V gene, CDR3 DNA, CDR3 protein. A D gene is named only where the DNA matches it firmly. Size is stated for part of the rows, as once, few or many counts, or as a class when the clone is expanded.

D gene: NA
clone size: NA
J gene: TRBJ1-5
V gene: TRBV27
CDR3 DNA: TGTGCCAGCAGGTCGGGGGGCTTCGGCAATCAGCCCCAGCATTTT
CDR3 protein: CASRSGGFGNQPQHF

D gene: NA
clone size: NA
J gene: TRBJ1-3
V gene: TRBV4-1
CDR3 DNA: TGCGCCAGCAGCCTTCAACAGGGACCCTCTGGAAACACCATATATTTT
CDR3 protein: CASSLQQGPSGNTIYF

D gene: TRBD1
clone size: NA
J gene: TRBJ2-7
V gene: TRBV27
CDR3 DNA: TGTGCCAGCAGTTTTAGCAGGGGGCCCTACGAGCAGTACTTC
CDR3 protein: CASSFSRGPYEQYF

D gene: NA
clone size: NA
J gene: TRBJ2-3
V gene: TRBV2
CDR3 DNA: TGTGCCAGCAGTGTAACCAGAGGATCCACAGATACGCAGTATTTT
CDR3 protein: CASSVTRGSTDTQYF

D gene: NA
clone size: NA
J gene: TRBJ1-1
V gene: TRBV4-3
CDR3 DNA: TGCGCCAGCAGCCCAGCGGGGGACACTGAAGCTTTCTTT
CDR3 protein: CASSPAGDTEAFF

D gene: TRBD2
clone size: few
J gene: TRBJ2-7
V gene: TRBV4-2
CDR3 DNA: TGTGCCAGCAGCCAAGATTGGGGGATAGTAGCGGGTTCTTACGAGCAGTACTTC
CDR3 protein: CASSQDWGIVAGSYEQYF

D gene: NA
clone size: NA
J gene: TRBJ1-1
V gene: TRBV29-1
CDR3 DNA: TGCAGCGTTGACACAGGGAGGAACACTGAAGCTTTCTTT
CDR3 protein: CSVDTGRNTEAFF

D gene: NA
clone size: once
J gene: TRBJ2-2
V gene: TRBV6-5
CDR3 DNA: TGTGCCAGCAGCCTCGGACAGAATAACACCGGGGAGCTGTTTTTT
CDR3 protein: CASSLGQNNTGELFF

D gene: TRBD2
clone size: few
J gene: TRBJ2-2
V gene: TRBV7-2
CDR3 DNA: TGTGCCAGCAGCGTACTAGCGGGGATCGCTGAGCTGTTTTTT
CDR3 protein: CASSVLAGIAELFF

D gene: TRBD2
clone size: few
J gene: TRBJ2-1
V gene: TRBV5-1
CDR3 DNA: TGCGCCAGCAGCTTCGGACCGTCTAGCGGGGGCTCCTACAATGAGCAGTTCTTC
CDR3 protein: CASSFGPSSGGSYNEQFF

D gene: TRBD1
clone size: NA
J gene: TRBJ1-5
V gene: TRBV7-8
CDR3 DNA: TGTGCCAGCAGCCATCAGGGGGCAGCCAATCAGCCCCAGCATTTT
CDR3 protein: CASSHQGAANQPQHF

D gene: NA
clone size: once
J gene: TRBJ1-6
V gene: TRBV6-5
CDR3 DNA: TGTGCCAGCAGTCGAGAAAGAAATTCACCCCTCCACTTT
CDR3 protein: CASSRERNSPLHF

D gene: TRBD2
clone size: NA
J gene: TRBJ2-7
V gene: TRBV7-9
CDR3 DNA: TGTGCCAGCAGCTTAGTTGGGGGAGGGCCTGTCTACGAGCAGTACTTC
CDR3 protein: CASSLVGGGPVYEQYF

D gene: NA
clone size: NA
J gene: TRBJ1-4
V gene: TRBV28
CDR3 DNA: TGTGCCAGCAGTACCCGGGGGAGGGGCAGCGAAAAACTGTTTTTT
CDR3 protein: CASSTRGRGSEKLFF

D gene: TRBD1
clone size: NA
J gene: TRBJ1-6
V gene: TRBV9
CDR3 DNA: TGTGCCAGCAGCGAAACAGGGGGCAGGAATTCACCCCTCCACTTT
CDR3 protein: CASSETGGRNSPLHF

D gene: NA
clone size: NA
J gene: TRBJ2-5
V gene: TRBV6-1
CDR3 DNA: TGTGCCAGCACAGGCTATCAAGAGACCCAGTACTTC
CDR3 protein: CASTGYQETQYF

D gene: NA
clone size: NA
J gene: TRBJ2-1
V gene: TRBV6-1
CDR3 DNA: TGTGCCAGCATCCTAGGGGGGGACAATGAGCAGTTCTTC
CDR3 protein: CASILGGDNEQFF

D gene: NA
clone size: once
J gene: TRBJ2-1
V gene: TRBV18
CDR3 DNA: TGTGCCAGCTCACCAAAGTCAGGGGCTTACAATGAGCAGTTCTTC
CDR3 protein: CASSPKSGAYNEQFF

D gene: TRBD1
clone size: few
J gene: TRBJ1-1
V gene: TRBV5-8
CDR3 DNA: TGTGCCAGCAGCTTGGAGTCGGGACAGATGAACACTGAAGCTTTCTTT
CDR3 protein: CASSLESGQMNTEAFF

D gene: NA
clone size: few
J gene: TRBJ2-5
V gene: TRBV7-8
CDR3 DNA: TGTGCCAGCAGCTTGGGCCCCCAGGGGACCCAGTACTTC
CDR3 protein: CASSLGPQGTQYF

D gene: TRBD1
clone size: few
J gene: TRBJ1-2
V gene: TRBV6-5
CDR3 DNA: TGTGCCAGCAGCCCCTATGGGACAGTTTATGGCTACACCTTC
CDR3 protein: CASSPYGTVYGYTF

D gene: NA
clone size: NA
J gene: TRBJ2-2
V gene: TRBV2
CDR3 DNA: TGTGCCAGCAGCAAGGACAGAGTTAACACCGGGGAGCTGTTTTTT
CDR3 protein: CASSKDRVNTGELFF

D gene: TRBD1
clone size: NA
J gene: TRBJ2-7
V gene: TRBV7-2
CDR3 DNA: TGTGCCAGCACCTCCGGGACAGCAGCCCGGCGGGTCTCCGAGCAGTACTTC
CDR3 protein: CASTSGTAARRVSEQYF

D gene: NA
clone size: NA
J gene: TRBJ2-7
V gene: TRBV7-2
CDR3 DNA: TGTGCCAGCAGCTTAACAGGTCTCGACGAGCAGTACTTC
CDR3 protein: CASSLTGLDEQYF

D gene: TRBD1
clone size: few
J gene: TRBJ2-1
V gene: TRBV5-1
CDR3 DNA: TGCGCCAGCAGCCTATACAGGGGCTCCCACAATGAGCAGTTCTTC
CDR3 protein: CASSLYRGSHNEQFF

D gene: TRBD2
clone size: NA
J gene: TRBJ2-1
V gene: TRBV6-5
CDR3 DNA: TGTGCCAGCAGTTACGAGCGGGGGGGCAGAAATGAGCAGTTCTTC
CDR3 protein: CASSYERGGRNEQFF

D gene: NA
clone size: NA
J gene: TRBJ1-4
V gene: TRBV6-1
CDR3 DNA: TGTGCCAGCAGTGGTTACGCGGCAACTAATGAAAAACTGTTTTTT
CDR3 protein: CASSGYAATNEKLFF

D gene: TRBD1
clone size: NA
J gene: TRBJ1-2
V gene: TRBV27
CDR3 DNA: TGTGCCAGCAGTTTAAGGGACAGGGGGACGTATGGCTACACCTTC
CDR3 protein: CASSLRDRGTYGYTF

D gene: NA
clone size: few
J gene: TRBJ2-2
V gene: TRBV9
CDR3 DNA: TGTGCCAGCAGCGGGCCAAACACCGGGGAGCTGTTTTTT
CDR3 protein: CASSGPNTGELFF

D gene: NA
clone size: few
J gene: TRBJ1-1
V gene: TRBV18
CDR3 DNA: TGTGCCAGCTCACCATTCGCGGGGAACACTGAAGCTTTCTTT
CDR3 protein: CASSPFAGNTEAFF

D gene: TRBD1
clone size: NA
J gene: TRBJ2-1
V gene: TRBV18
CDR3 DNA: TGTGCCAGCTCTCTACCAGGGGGCCAGGCCGAGTTCTTC
CDR3 protein: CASSLPGGQAEFF

D gene: TRBD1
clone size: NA
J gene: TRBJ1-2
V gene: TRBV2
CDR3 DNA: TGTGCCAGCAGCCTAAGTGGCGACAGGGGGCAAGGCTACACCTTC
CDR3 protein: CASSLSGDRGQGYTF

D gene: NA
clone size: NA
J gene: TRBJ1-5
V gene: TRBV7-2
CDR3 DNA: TGTGCCAGCAGCTCCTCGCCGGACAGCTACAATCAGCCCCAGCATTTT
CDR3 protein: CASSSSPDSYNQPQHF

D gene: NA
clone size: NA
J gene: TRBJ1-5
V gene: TRBV4-3
CDR3 DNA: TGCGCCAGCAGCCAATCTCGGGGTAGCAATCAGCCCCAGCATTTT
CDR3 protein: CASSQSRGSNQPQHF

D gene: NA
clone size: NA
J gene: TRBJ2-5
V gene: TRBV2
CDR3 DNA: TGTGCCAGCAGTGATCAGGGGTTAGTGCCCCAAGAGACCCAGTACTTC
CDR3 protein: CASSDQGLVPQETQYF

D gene: NA
clone size: few
J gene: TRBJ2-7
V gene: TRBV5-1
CDR3 DNA: TGCGCCAGCAGCATTAGCGGAGGGGCCTACGAGCAGTACTTC
CDR3 protein: CASSISGGAYEQYF

D gene: NA
clone size: few
J gene: TRBJ2-3
V gene: TRBV6-5
CDR3 DNA: TGTGCCAGCAGTTACGTCCGGGGAGATACGCAGTATTTT
CDR3 protein: CASSYVRGDTQYF

D gene: NA
clone size: few
J gene: TRBJ1-5
V gene: TRBV5-1
CDR3 DNA: TGCGCCAGCAGCTTGGAGACAGGTCAGCCCCAGCATTTT
CDR3 protein: CASSLETGQPQHF

D gene: TRBD2
clone size: few
J gene: TRBJ2-5
V gene: TRBV7-9
CDR3 DNA: TGTGCCAGCAGCTCCAGACTAGCGGGACCCCAAGAGACCCAGTACTTC
CDR3 protein: CASSSRLAGPQETQYF

D gene: NA
clone size: few
J gene: TRBJ2-3
V gene: TRBV5-4
CDR3 DNA: TGTGCCAGCAGCTTGAAGGGACTTATCACAGATACGCAGTATTTT
CDR3 protein: CASSLKGLITDTQYF

D gene: TRBD2
clone size: NA
J gene: TRBJ2-1
V gene: TRBV14
CDR3 DNA: TGTGCCAGCAGCCAAGATACTAGCGGGCTTTACAATGAGCAGTTCTTC
CDR3 protein: CASSQDTSGLYNEQFF

D gene: NA
clone size: few
J gene: TRBJ1-2
V gene: TRBV7-9
CDR3 DNA: TGTGCCAGCAGCACGAGCGGGGTTCTCTATGGCTACACCTTC
CDR3 protein: CASSTSGVLYGYTF

D gene: NA
clone size: NA
J gene: TRBJ1-1
V gene: TRBV6-5
CDR3 DNA: TGTGCCAGCAGCGCCAGGGTCTCTGAAGCTTTCTTT
CDR3 protein: CASSARVSEAFF

D gene: TRBD2
clone size: NA
J gene: TRBJ2-1
V gene: TRBV11-2
CDR3 DNA: TGTGCCACCCCCTACGTACTAGCGGGAGGGCCGTACAATGAGCAGTTCTTC
CDR3 protein: CATPYVLAGGPYNEQFF

D gene: NA
clone size: few
J gene: TRBJ2-7
V gene: TRBV6-5
CDR3 DNA: TGTGCCAGCAGTTACGTCGGGCGGGAAAAGGAGTACTTC
CDR3 protein: CASSYVGREKEYF

D gene: TRBD1
clone size: few
J gene: TRBJ2-3
V gene: TRBV29-1
CDR3 DNA: TGCAGCGGGCAGGGGGTTGGAGATACGCAGTATTTT
CDR3 protein: CSGQGVGDTQYF

D gene: TRBD1
clone size: NA
J gene: TRBJ2-4
V gene: TRBV27
CDR3 DNA: TGTGCCAGCAGCGATGGGACAGGAGCCAAAAACATTCAGTACTTC
CDR3 protein: CASSDGTGAKNIQYF

D gene: NA
clone size: NA
J gene: TRBJ2-2
V gene: TRBV28
CDR3 DNA: TGTGCCACTCAAGGTGGAGTTGACACCGGGGAGCTGTTTTTT
CDR3 protein: CATQGGVDTGELFF

D gene: NA
clone size: few
J gene: TRBJ1-2
V gene: TRBV5-1
CDR3 DNA: TGCGCCAGCAGCTTTGGGGCAGGGGCCTTGGCTAACTATGGCTACACCTTC
CDR3 protein: CASSFGAGALANYGYTF

D gene: NA
clone size: few
J gene: TRBJ1-1
V gene: TRBV7-3
CDR3 DNA: TGTGCCAGCAGCGGCGGGGTGAACACTGAAGCTTTCTTT
CDR3 protein: CASSGGVNTEAFF

D gene: TRBD2
clone size: few
J gene: TRBJ2-1
V gene: TRBV4-1
CDR3 DNA: TGCGCCAGCAGCCTTTCTCCCCAGCGGGGGTTGAGTGAGCAGTTCTTC
CDR3 protein: CASSLSPQRGLSEQFF

D gene: TRBD2
clone size: few
J gene: TRBJ2-6
V gene: TRBV13
CDR3 DNA: TGTGCCAGCATCCGACTAGCGGGGCGCTCCGTCCTGACTTTC
CDR3 protein: CASIRLAGRSVLTF

D gene: NA
clone size: few
J gene: TRBJ1-5
V gene: TRBV18
CDR3 DNA: TGTGCCAGCTCACCAGAGGTAACGCAGCCCCAGCATTTT
CDR3 protein: CASSPEVTQPQHF

D gene: NA
clone size: few
J gene: TRBJ2-7
V gene: TRBV29-1
CDR3 DNA: TGCAGCGTTGCGGAGCGGTCCTACGAGCAGTACTTC
CDR3 protein: CSVAERSYEQYF

D gene: NA
clone size: NA
J gene: TRBJ1-2
V gene: TRBV4-3
CDR3 DNA: TGCGCCAGCAGCCAAGAGGATACAGCCCTCTATGGCTACACCTTC
CDR3 protein: CASSQEDTALYGYTF